Given below is one TCR beta chain in context. Its antigen is unknown. The PCR contained 60 Vbeta and 13 Jbeta primers. Repertoires were generated with immunoSEQ multiplex PCR, while TCRdb's copy carries only in-frame clones and drops some. The data show about 150,000 clones, over 65% seen once. This entry belongs to a study of cytomegalovirus exposure and HLA in healthy donors. The V gene's germline CDR1 is SGHRS and CDR2 YFSETQ. This CDR3 is built from 13 residues. Trimming left V 5 bases short and J 5 bases short, with 11 bases between. Notes on the study in general: The later analysis indicated that the majority of CMV-associated TCR beta chains appeared HLA-restricted.

The sample was PBMCs. The chain employs TRBV5-1 and TRBJ1-5; D ambiguous. The clonotype was recovered from a woman between 35 and 50 years old in good health and CMV-seronegative. CDR3: CASRYLLDQPQHF. In DNA, the CDR3 is TGCGCCAGCAGATACCTTCTAGATCAGCCCCAGCATTTT. The variable domain in full, completed from reference TRBV5-1 and TRBJ1-5, reads KAGVTQTPRYLIKTRGQQVTLSCSPISGHRSVSWYQQTPGQGLQFLFEYFSETQRNKGNFPGRFSGRQFSNSRSEMNVSTLELGDSALYLCASRYLLDQPQHFGDGTRLSIL.